One sample yielded the 21 T cell receptor beta chains listed below, sequenced in a study of cytomegalovirus exposure and HLA in healthy donors. TCRdb's copy holds only in-frame clones and misses some; the assay was immunoSEQ multiplex PCR. The table records some 140,000 clones, about 90% of them present only once. The sequencing sample was made of PBMCs. These TCRs come from a man aged 18 to 30 in good health and CMV-seronegative.

The rearrangement links TRBV4-3 to TRBJ2-3; TRBD2 aligns across 8 bases. The CDR3 length is 14 residues. Germline CDR1 is LGHNA and CDR2 is YSLEER. With 2 bases clipped from V and 4 bases from J, the junction kept 2 bases outside the gene matches. CDR3 sequence reads: CASSQQRESDTQYF. In DNA form, the CDR3 reads TGCGCCAGCAGCCAACAGCGGGAGTCAGATACGCAGTATTTT.

The CDR3: CASSLGWGGSYNEQFF. DNA for the CDR3: TGTGCCAGCAGCTTAGGATGGGGGGGCTCCTACAATGAGCAGTTCTTC. The V and J genes are TRBV7-9 and TRBJ2-1; 7 bases are a match to TRBD2. Losses at the gene ends were 1 base for V and 0 bases for J; bases not matched to a gene: 3. The length of the CDR3 is 16 residues. Germline assignment: CDR1 SEHNR and CDR2 FQNEAQ (reference sequence).

This clone came up a few times. The chain carries TRBV6-5 and TRBJ2-7; D unresolved. The germline V gene has CDR1 MNHEY and CDR2 SVGAGI. V gave up 4 bases and J gave up 2 bases, with 6 bases separating them. This CDR3 comprises 12 residues. The CDR3 DNA reads TGTGCCAGCAGTTCCCGTCCCTACGAGCAGTACTTC. As protein: CASSSRPYEQYF.

J is TRBJ2-1 and V is TRBV6-1, with 14 bases fitting TRBD2. Germline V gene data show CDR1 as MNHNS and CDR2 as SASEGT. CDR3 length equals 18 residues. Unmatched junction bases numbered 6, after V lost 3 bases and J lost 2 bases. Written as DNA, the CDR3 is TGTGCCAGCAGTGACCCGGGACTAGCGGGGGTAGCCTACAATGAGCAGTTCTTC. Encoded protein: CASSDPGLAGVAYNEQFF.

V is TRBV27 and J is TRBJ1-2; 12 bases map to TRBD1. This CDR3 has 18 amino acids. Losses at the gene ends were 5 bases for V and 4 bases for J; bases not matched to a gene: 14. Germline CDR1 MNHEY, CDR2 SMNVEV (reference sequence). CDR3 sequence: CASSPRPGTGGAFYGYTF. CDR3 coding DNA: TGTGCCAGCAGTCCACGTCCCGGGACAGGGGGCGCGTTCTATGGCTACACCTTC.

V and J are TRBV4-3 and TRBJ2-7, with 9 bases that match TRBD1. The length of the CDR3 is 18 residues. Trimming took 0 bases from V and 4 from J; bases not matched to a gene: 13. The germline gives CDR1 LGHNA, CDR2 YSLEER. The CDR3 DNA follows: TGCGCCAGCAGCCAAGAGAGAGGGCTTTGGGACAGGGTGTACGAGCAGTACTTC. Protein: CASSQERGLWDRVYEQYF.

The chain recombines TRBV19 with TRBJ1-3; TRBD1 matches 8 bases. Trimming removed 9 bases from V and 0 bases from J; junction bases left unmatched: 4. The germline CDR1 and CDR2 sequences are LNHDA and SQIVND (reference sequence). This CDR3 contains 14 residues. CDR3 nucleotides: TGTGCCAGCACGGGACAGGTCTCTGGAAACACCATATATTTT. It translates to CASTGQVSGNTIYF. Full variable domain (outside the CDR3, taken from reference TRBV19 and TRBJ1-3): DGGITQSPKYLFRKEGQNVTLSCEQNLNHDAMYWYRQDPGQGLRLIYYSQIVNDFQKGDIAEGYSVSREKKESFPLTVTSAQKNPTAFYLCASTGQVSGNTIYFGEGSWLTVV.

The gene calls are TRBV28 and TRBJ2-1, with D possibly TRBD1 on 9 matching bases. Germline V gene data show CDR1 as MDHEN and CDR2 as SYDVKM. Trimming cost V 10 bases and J 7 bases, with 20 bases left between them. The CDR3 is 14 residues long. The CDR3 sequence is CANSIAGQGNEQFF. CDR3 DNA: TGTGCCAACTCGATAGCGGGACAGGGAAATGAGCAGTTCTTC.

The genes are TRBV28 and TRBJ2-5, with D possibly matching TRBD1 (7 bases). V was shortened by 4 bases and J by 5 bases, with 14 bases between the two germline ends. The CDR3 loop spans 14 amino acids. Germline-derived CDR1 and CDR2 are MDHEN and SYDVKM. DNA of the CDR3: TGTGCCAGCAGTTCCGGAGGGGGCGCGGAGACCCAGTACTTC. Amino acids: CASSSGGGAETQYF.

The rearrangement links TRBV6-5 to TRBJ2-1; 7 nucleotides match TRBD2. The germline CDR1 and CDR2 sequences are MNHEY and SVGAGI. The CDR3 totals 13 residues. V was pared by 0 bases and J by 8 bases, with 1 base of the junction left unmatched. CDR3 protein: CASSYSGGYEQFF. The CDR3 bases are TGTGCCAGCAGTTACTCGGGGGGGTATGAGCAGTTCTTC.

CDR3 bases: TGCGCCAGCAGCTTAGTGCGCCGGGACTACTCCTACGAGCAGTACTTC. It codes for CASSLVRRDYSYEQYF. The V call is TRBV5-1, the J call TRBJ2-7; 7 positions match TRBD2. This CDR3 spans 16 amino acids. V trimming: 2 bases; J trimming: 0 bases; junction bases outside the gene matches: 8. The V gene's germline CDR1 is SGHRS and CDR2 YFSETQ.

The CDR3 reads CASSPTRIEETQYF. The CDR3 DNA sequence: TGCGCCAGCAGTCCGACTAGGATAGAAGAGACCCAGTACTTC. The chain combines TRBV10-1 with TRBJ2-5; D perhaps matches TRBD2 (6 bases). This CDR3 has 14 amino acids. Trimming cost V 5 bases and J 3 bases, with 13 bases left between them. Germline lookup yields CDR1 WNHNN and CDR2 SYGVQD (reference sequence).

This chain joins TRBV6-1 and TRBJ2-3; D possibly corresponds to TRBD1 (6 bases). Trimming stripped 4 bases from V and 5 bases from J, with 13 bases between. Germline V gives CDR1 MNHNS, CDR2 SASEGT. There are 14 residues in the CDR3. The chain's CDR3 is CASSAYRVRDTQYF. The CDR3 region has the DNA TGTGCCAGCAGTGCCTACAGGGTAAGAGATACGCAGTATTTT.

CDR3 in amino acids: CASSTRDRTSGANVLTF. DNA of the CDR3: TGTGCCAGCAGCACCCGGGACAGAACCTCTGGGGCCAACGTCCTGACTTTC. The chain is built from TRBV7-9 and TRBJ2-6; 7 bases are shared with TRBD1. Unmatched junction bases numbered 7, after V lost 5 bases and J lost 0 bases. Germline CDR1 SEHNR, CDR2 FQNEAQ (reference sequence). The CDR3 is 17 amino acids.

The rearrangement joins TRBV28 to TRBJ2-3; D may be TRBD1 (6 bases). The germline CDR1 and CDR2 sequences are MDHEN and SYDVKM. V shed 4 bases and J shed 6 bases, with 8 bases lying between them. This CDR3 contains 12 residues. CDR3 protein: CASSYRVDTQYF. The CDR3 nucleotides read TGTGCCAGCAGTTACAGGGTTGATACGCAGTATTTT.

This chain joins TRBV14 and TRBJ2-7, with 8 bases lining up with TRBD1. The CDR3 consists of 15 residues. The germline CDR1 and CDR2 sequences are SGHDN and FVKESK. The trim removed 2 bases at V and 6 bases at J, leaving 9 bases unmatched. CDR3 protein: CASSQTDRVTLEQYF. CDR3 in DNA: TGTGCCAGCAGCCAAACGGACAGGGTAACACTCGAGCAGTACTTC.

J is TRBJ1-1 and V is TRBV28, with 7 bases identical to TRBD1. V lost 5 bases and J lost 0; bases outside the gene matches: 12. Germline assignment: CDR1 MDHEN and CDR2 SYDVKM. This CDR3 spans 17 amino acids. CDR3 in amino acids: CASSEEQGTDMNTEAFF. In DNA, the CDR3 is TGTGCCAGCAGTGAGGAACAGGGGACGGATATGAACACTGAAGCTTTCTTT. Full variable domain (rest looked up from reference TRBV28 and TRBJ1-1): DVKVTQSSRYLVKRTGEKVFLECVQDMDHENMFWYRQDPGLGLRLIYFSYDVKMKEKGDIPEGYSVSREKKERFSLILESASTNQTSMYLCASSEEQGTDMNTEAFFGQGTRLTVV.

The genes are TRBV9 and TRBJ2-1; 9 bases align to TRBD2. Unmatched junction bases numbered 6, after V lost 0 bases and J lost 5 bases. The CDR3 loop spans 16 amino acids. From germline, CDR1 is SGDLS and CDR2 YYNGEE. In DNA, the CDR3 is TGTGCCAGCAGCGTAGTGTCTAGCGGGGCCCACAATGAGCAGTTCTTC. Its protein product is CASSVVSSGAHNEQFF.

The chain joins TRBV5-1 to TRBJ2-1; TRBD2 is a possible D gene (7 bases). V lost 1 base to trimming and J lost 2 bases, with 10 bases between them. Germline V CDR1 and CDR2: SGHRS, YFSETQ. CDR3 size: 15 residues. DNA of the CDR3: TGCGCCAGCAGCTTGACGGGGGGCCCCTACAATGAGCAGTTCTTC. This sequence encodes CASSLTGGPYNEQFF. Combining the CDR3 with reference TRBV5-1 and TRBJ2-1 gives the whole variable domain KAGVTQTPRYLIKTRGQQVTLSCSPISGHRSVSWYQQTPGQGLQFLFEYFSETQRNKGNFPGRFSGRQFSNSRSEMNVSTLELGDSALYLCASSLTGGPYNEQFFGPGTRLTVL.

V gene TRBV25-1 combines with J gene TRBJ2-3; a possible D gene is TRBD1 (5 bases). V was shortened by 3 bases and J by 2 bases, with 9 bases between the two germline ends. The CDR3 loop spans 14 amino acids. The germline CDR1 and CDR2 sequences are MGHDK and SYGVNS. CDR3 residues: CASSDPGPTDTQYF. CDR3 coding DNA: TGTGCCAGCAGTGATCCAGGGCCCACAGATACGCAGTATTTT.

The sample holds a few counts of this clone. V is TRBV28 and J is TRBJ1-5; D unclear. The germline V gene encodes CDR1 MDHEN and CDR2 SYDVKM. CDR3 length: 13 amino acids. V lost 5 bases, J lost 3 bases, and 8 bases lay in between. This chain's CDR3 is CASSPHFNQPQHF. In DNA form, the CDR3 reads TGTGCCAGCAGTCCACATTTCAATCAGCCCCAGCATTTT.